The rows below give T cell receptor beta chains drawn from one sample of a study of cytomegalovirus exposure and HLA in healthy donors. Repertoires were generated with immunoSEQ multiplex PCR, while TCRdb's copy carries only in-frame clones and drops some. The sample comprises roughly 110,000 clones, 82% of which are singletons, and approximately 2.6% rests with the top ten. The specimen was PBMCs. The origin of the receptors is a man in his thirties or forties in good health and CMV-seropositive. Both conserved end residues are part of each CDR3. Fields, in order: CDR3 protein, CDR3 DNA, D gene, V gene, clone size, J gene. A D gene is named only where the DNA matches it firmly. Size is omitted from some rows. Given values are once, few, many or a class for expanded clones.

CASSSLDRAYSQYF TGTGCCAGCAGTTCCCTCGACAGGGCGTACAGTCAGTACTTC TRBD1 TRBV27 - TRBJ2-4
CASSVTRGSGDTQYF TGTGCCAGCAGCGTGACCAGGGGTTCAGGGGATACGCAGTATTTT - TRBV5-6 - TRBJ2-3
CSVEDSPSVNGYTF TGCAGCGTTGAAGATTCCCCATCGGTCAATGGCTACACCTTC - TRBV29-1 - TRBJ1-2
CASKGTDGEKLFF TGCGCCAGCAAGGGGACAGACGGGGAAAAACTGTTTTTT TRBD1 TRBV5-1 once TRBJ1-4
CASGRNDRGPHEQYF TGCGCCAGCGGTCGCAATGACAGGGGTCCCCACGAGCAGTACTTC TRBD1 TRBV5-1 - TRBJ2-7
CASSTRDFNYGYTF TGTGCCAGTAGTACCCGGGACTTTAACTATGGCTACACCTTC - TRBV19 - TRBJ1-2
CSSSLTDIDIVPYGYTF TGTTCCAGCAGCTTAACGGACATAGATATCGTCCCCTATGGCTACACCTTC - TRBV7-9 - TRBJ1-2
CASSEGSGGVGTQYF TGTGCCAGCAGTGAAGGAAGCGGGGGGGTTGGGACGCAGTATTTT TRBD2 TRBV6-4 once TRBJ2-3
CSVGTGYDTEAFF TGCAGCGTGGGGACAGGGTATGACACTGAAGCTTTCTTT TRBD1 TRBV29-1 - TRBJ1-1
CATSPGSENTEAFF TGTGCCACTTCCCCGGGGTCAGAGAACACTGAAGCTTTCTTT - TRBV9 once TRBJ1-1
CASKASGTSTDTQYF TGTGCCAGTAAGGCTAGCGGGACCAGCACAGATACGCAGTATTTT TRBD2 TRBV19 medium-sized TRBJ2-3
CASSPRQTSGGYTF TGCGCCAGCAGCCCCCGACAGACCTCAGGTGGCTACACCTTC - TRBV5-1 - TRBJ1-2
CASSVQGAKDTGELFF TGTGCCAGCAGTGTCCAGGGGGCGAAGGACACCGGGGAGCTGTTTTTT TRBD1 TRBV6-4 - TRBJ2-2
CASSFQGAPGELFF TGTGCCAGCAGTTTTCAGGGGGCTCCCGGGGAGCTGTTTTTT TRBD1 TRBV2 - TRBJ2-2
CASSYSGGAEAFF TGTGCCAGCAGTTACTCAGGGGGAGCAGAAGCTTTCTTT - TRBV6-5 - TRBJ1-1
CASSLYGTGGRNEQYF TGTGCCAGCAGCTTATACGGGACAGGGGGCCGCAACGAGCAGTACTTC TRBD1 TRBV7-9 - TRBJ2-7